The 25 T cell receptor beta chains given below trace back to one sample, sequenced in a study of T cell responses to AZD1222 COVID-19 vaccine. Sequenced by immunoSEQ multiplex PCR; TCRdb stores in-frame clones only, minus some. The data contain 150,000 to 200,000 clones, 90% of them singletons. The specimen comprised peripheral blood, sampled 28 days after the second AZD1222 dose. The receptor set was obtained from an adult who received the AZD1222 COVID-19 vaccine.

CDR3 in amino acids: CASSEALVGAAGRNEQFF. In DNA, the CDR3 is TGTGCCAGCAGCGAAGCCTTGGTTGGAGCGGCGGGTCGAAATGAGCAGTTCTTC. The V and J genes are TRBV3-1 (or the pseudogene TRBV3-2) and TRBJ2-1; the D gene is possibly TRBD2 (5 bases). CDR3 length equals 18 residues. CDR1 and CDR2 (germline): LGHDT, YNNKEL (reference sequence). Trimming shortened V by 5 bases and J by 7 bases, and 27 bases separated the two germline ends.

The V and J genes are TRBV27 and TRBJ2-5, with TRBD2 matching 9 bases. Germline trimming cut 3 bases from V and 7 bases from J; bases unmatched to any gene: 12. CDR1 MNHEY and CDR2 SMNVEV come from the germline V gene (reference sequence). The CDR3 contains 16 residues. The CDR3 spells CASSLATSGPPTTQYF. For the CDR3, the DNA is TGTGCCAGCAGTTTGGCGACTAGCGGACCCCCGACGACCCAGTACTTC.

The gene calls are TRBV27 and TRBJ1-6; D unclear. The germline gives CDR1 MNHEY, CDR2 SMNVEV (reference sequence). The CDR3 runs 16 residues. Deletions cut 5 bases from V and 10 bases from J, with 21 bases between. The CDR3 here is CASSLGLSVLGSPLHF. CDR3 DNA: TGTGCCAGCAGTCTAGGCTTGTCGGTACTTGGGTCACCCCTCCACTTT.

The chain employs TRBV6-2 or TRBV6-3 and TRBJ2-2; 10 bases align to TRBD1. There are 15 residues in the CDR3. Germline V gene data show CDR1 as MNHEY and CDR2 as SVGEGT. Germline trimming cut 4 bases from V and 9 bases from J; bases unmatched to any gene: 8. The CDR3 nucleotides read TGTGCCAGCAGTTTCCCGACAGGGGGCGACCGGGAGCTGTTTTTT. Its protein product is CASSFPTGGDRELFF.

J is TRBJ2-1 and V is TRBV28, with 8 nucleotides matching TRBD2. This CDR3 is 14 amino acids long. CDR1 is MDHEN, CDR2 SYDVKM, per germline. The trim removed 1 base at V and 7 bases at J, leaving 3 bases unmatched. The CDR3 reads CASSLFGGGNEQFF. Here the CDR3 DNA reads TGTGCCAGCAGTTTATTCGGGGGGGGTAATGAGCAGTTCTTC.

The V gene is TRBV4-1, the J gene TRBJ2-6; the match to TRBD1 covers 10 bases. There are 19 residues in the CDR3. The germline V gene encodes CDR1 MGHRA and CDR2 YSYEKL. J was trimmed by 0 bases and V by 0 bases; bases with no gene match: 5. CDR3 protein: CASSQERRTGGSGANVLTF. In DNA, the CDR3 is TGCGCCAGCAGCCAAGAGCGGCGGACAGGGGGCTCTGGGGCCAACGTCCTGACTTTC.

CDR3 protein: CATSDYSRGSTGELFF. CDR3 nucleotide sequence: TGTGCCACCAGTGATTACAGCCGAGGGAGTACCGGGGAGCTGTTTTTT. The chain recombines TRBV24-1 with TRBJ2-2; D is perhaps TRBD2 (5 bases). This CDR3 is built from 16 residues. The ends were cut back, 2 bases at V and 5 bases at J, with 14 bases in the middle. The germline gives CDR1 KGHDR, CDR2 SFDVKD.

This clone has just one count. The V and J genes are TRBV7-3 and TRBJ1-2; no clear D gene. The germline gives CDR1 SGHTA, CDR2 FQGTGA. This CDR3 region has 13 residues. V dropped 1 base and J dropped 8 bases, with 11 bases sitting between them. The CDR3 DNA reads as TGTGCCAGCAGCTTAAGGTCACAAGGAGGCTACACCTTC. It is translated as CASSLRSQGGYTF. Full variable domain (remainder filled in from reference TRBV7-3 and TRBJ1-2): GAGVSQTPSNKVTEKGKYVELRCDPISGHTALYWYRQSLGQGPEFLIYFQGTGAADDSGLPNDRFFAVRPEGSVSTLKIQRTERGDSAVYLCASSLRSQGGYTFGSGTRLTVV.

The chain joins TRBV19 to TRBJ2-2; D is possibly TRBD1 (6 bases). Germline values: CDR1 LNHDA, CDR2 SQIVND (reference sequence). Trimming took off 8 bases at V and 5 bases at J, with 21 bases between the two ends. This CDR3 is 16 amino acids long. CDR3 in DNA: TGTGCCAGTTCACTTTCCCGACAGGTTTTAACCGGGGAGCTGTTTTTT. It yields the protein CASSLSRQVLTGELFF.

The J gene is TRBJ1-6, the V gene TRBV19; no definite D call. The germline CDR1 and CDR2 sequences are LNHDA and SQIVND (reference sequence). Trimming left V 7 bases short and J 0 bases short, with 7 bases between. The CDR3 has 14 amino acids. The CDR3 DNA is TGTGCCAGTACTAGGAGCTCCTATAATTCACCCCTCCACTTT. Protein product: CASTRSSYNSPLHF.

The V and J genes are TRBV10-3 and TRBJ2-7; 12 bases line up with TRBD2. The CDR3 is 15 residues long. Germline assignment: CDR1 ENHRY and CDR2 SYGVKD. V gave up 4 bases and J gave up 5 bases; unmatched junction bases: 6. Here the CDR3 DNA reads TGTGCCATCAGTGCGAAGACTAGCGGGAGCCACGAGCAGTACTTC. It encodes CAISAKTSGSHEQYF.

The chain has TRBV5-1 and TRBJ2-1; TRBD1 is a possible D gene (6 bases). Germline CDR1 and CDR2: SGHRS and YFSETQ. V lost 4 bases to trimming and J lost 0 bases, with 11 bases between them. This CDR3 has 15 amino acids. DNA for the CDR3: TGCGCCAGCAGCGGGGACATCAGCTCCTACAATGAGCAGTTCTTC. This translates into CASSGDISSYNEQFF. The whole variable domain, filled in from reference TRBV5-1 and TRBJ2-1, reads KAGVTQTPRYLIKTRGQQVTLSCSPISGHRSVSWYQQTPGQGLQFLFEYFSETQRNKGNFPGRFSGRQFSNSRSEMNVSTLELGDSALYLCASSGDISSYNEQFFGPGTRLTVL.

This chain links TRBV6-2 or TRBV6-3 with TRBJ2-1; 14 bases fit TRBD2. CDR1 is MNHEY and CDR2 is SVGEGT in the germline V gene. V shed 5 bases, J shed 7 bases, and the junction held 7 bases outside the gene matches. This CDR3 has 16 residues. The CDR3 DNA follows: TGTGCCAGCAGTACCGGGACTAGCGGGAGTTGGAATGAGCAGTTCTTC. This gives the protein CASSTGTSGSWNEQFF.

The chain links TRBV5-4 to TRBJ1-1; D gene uncertain. Germline V gene data show CDR1 as SGHNT and CDR2 as YYREEE (reference sequence). CDR3 length equals 15 residues. Trimming took off 4 bases at V and 4 bases at J, with 17 bases between the two ends. CDR3 nucleotides: TGTGCCAGCAGCCGAGTGGCGGCGGGCCGCACTGAAGCTTTCTTT. Translation: CASSRVAAGRTEAFF.

The rearrangement uses TRBV18 and TRBJ1-1, with D possibly being TRBD1 (5 bases). The CDR3 length is 14 residues. V was clipped by 6 bases and J by 1 base, with 12 bases between them. Germline V CDR1 and CDR2: KGHSH, LQKENI. CDR3 DNA: TGTGCCAGCTCCCCAACCACAGGGAACACTGAAGCTTTCTTT. Residues: CASSPTTGNTEAFF.

The V call is TRBV5-4, the J call TRBJ2-1; 14 bases are shared with TRBD2. Trimming took 4 bases from V and 8 from J; bases not matched to a gene: 11. The CDR3 spans 17 residues. Germline values: CDR1 SGHNT, CDR2 YYREEE (reference sequence). The CDR3 region is CASSPLAGLAGGDEQFF. The CDR3 region has the DNA TGTGCCAGCAGCCCCCTAGCCGGACTAGCGGGGGGTGATGAGCAGTTCTTC. Using reference TRBV5-4 and TRBJ2-1 for the parts outside the CDR3, the full variable domain is ETGVTQSPTHLIKTRGQQVTLRCSSQSGHNTVSWYQQALGQGPQFIFQYYREEENGRGNFPPRFSGLQFPNYSSELNVNALELDDSALYLCASSPLAGLAGGDEQFFGPGTRLTVL.

The chain combines TRBV7-2 with TRBJ2-7; D possibly matches TRBD1 or TRBD2 (6 bases each). This CDR3 region has 14 residues. Trimming cost V 3 bases and J 0 bases, with 9 bases left between them. Germline values: CDR1 SGHTA, CDR2 FQGNSA. The CDR3 is CASSFGGASYEQYF. In nucleotides, the CDR3 is TGTGCCAGCAGCTTCGGGGGCGCCTCCTACGAGCAGTACTTC.

V and J are TRBV30 and TRBJ1-5; weak D call: TRBD1 (5 bases). The germline CDR1 and CDR2 sequences are GTSNPN and SVGIG (reference sequence). The CDR3 spans 15 residues. V lost 3 bases to trimming and J lost 0 bases, with 12 bases between them. The CDR3 bases are TGTGCCTGGAGCTCGGGACCTCTTAGCAATCAGCCCCAGCATTTT. Its translation: CAWSSGPLSNQPQHF. Full variable domain (missing parts from reference TRBV30 and TRBJ1-5): SQTIHQWPATLVQPVGSPLSLECTVEGTSNPNLYWYRQAAGRGLQLLFYSVGIGQISSEVPQNLSASRPQDRQFILSSKKLLLSDSGFYLCAWSSGPLSNQPQHFGDGTRLSIL.

This chain joins TRBV28 and TRBJ1-6; D not certain. The germline V and J ends were trimmed by 8 bases and 3 bases, with 8 bases remaining between them. Germline loops: CDR1 MDHEN, CDR2 SYDVKM. The CDR3 contains 13 residues. CDR3 region: CASDVGYNSPLHF. Written as DNA, the CDR3 is TGTGCCAGCGACGTGGGCTATAATTCACCCCTCCACTTT.

The chain has TRBV30 and TRBJ1-2; 12 bases fit TRBD1. CDR3 length: 14 amino acids. In germline, CDR1 is GTSNPN, CDR2 SVGIG (reference sequence). This CDR3 is CAWDRGQLHYGYTF. DNA for the CDR3: TGTGCATGGGACAGGGGGCAGTTACACTATGGCTACACCTTC.

The V call is TRBV5-1, the J call TRBJ1-3; unclear D gene. Trimming removed 0 bases from V and 0 bases from J, with 7 bases in between. This CDR3 has 15 amino acids. CDR1 is SGHRS and CDR2 is YFSETQ in the germline V gene. CDR3 nucleotide sequence: TGCGCCAGCAGCTTGGTCGCGAGCTCTGGAAACACCATATATTTT. This sequence encodes CASSLVASSGNTIYF.

This clone was detected only once. The genes are TRBV6-5 and TRBJ2-3; D remains unclear. The CDR3 is 12 residues long. V gave up 5 bases and J gave up 0 bases, with 3 bases separating them. Per the germline V gene, CDR1 is MNHEY and CDR2 is SVGAGI. In DNA form, the CDR3 reads TGTGCCAGCAGTCCCAGCACAGATACGCAGTATTTT. This codes for CASSPSTDTQYF.

The rearrangement links TRBV19 to TRBJ1-5, with 11 bases identical to TRBD1. Per germline, CDR1 LNHDA and CDR2 SQIVND (reference sequence). The CDR3 sequence is 15 residues long. Trimming took 5 bases from V and 6 from J; bases not matched to a gene: 6. CDR3 bases: TGTGCCAGTAGTCTAACCGGGACAGGGGGTCAGCCCCAGCATTTT. Residues: CASSLTGTGGQPQHF.

This chain connects TRBV5-6 to TRBJ1-5; D gene ambiguous. Trimming removed 6 bases from V and 6 bases from J, with 16 bases in between. The germline V gene has CDR1 SGHDT and CDR2 YYEEEE. This CDR3 has 14 amino acids. CDR3 protein: CASTFGGLGQPQHF. The CDR3 region has the DNA TGTGCCAGCACCTTCGGTGGCTTGGGTCAGCCCCAGCATTTT.

The J gene is TRBJ2-7, the V gene TRBV14; D possibly corresponds to TRBD2 (6 bases). The germline V gene has CDR1 SGHDN and CDR2 FVKESK. Trimming removed 6 bases from V and 5 bases from J, with 14 bases in between. CDR3 length equals 13 residues. CDR3 coding DNA: TGTGCCAGCAGTCCTCGGACTATTGACGAGCAGTACTTC. Translating it yields CASSPRTIDEQYF.